Below, 7 T cell receptor beta chains from the same sample are listed, as sequenced in a study of T-cell reconstitution after alpha-beta-depleted transplantation in children. The library targeted TCRbeta and was prepared with unique molecular identifiers. Using its own MiXCR run on the PCR reads, TCRdb lists one record per CDR3 protein. The sample contains over 200,000 distinct CDR3 sequences, approximately 9% of which appear only once. This material consisted of PBMCs from the stem cell graft donor, taken from the stem cell graft. The source of these receptors is a human donor who donated a stem cell graft to a child with acute lymphoblastic leukemia.

There are many counts of this clonotype. The chain has TRBV6-5 and TRBJ2-7; D call uncertain. Germline-derived CDR1 and CDR2 are MNHEY and SVGAGI. Trimming removed 4 bases from V and 1 base from J, with 20 bases in between. This CDR3 is built from 17 residues. CDR3 loop: CASSSPWPSLKSYEQYF. CDR3 DNA: TGTGCCAGCAGTTCCCCCTGGCCCTCCTTAAAATCCTACGAGCAGTACTTC.

CDR3 region: CASRSPGQTSGTEAFF. The CDR3 DNA is TGTGCCAGTAGATCTCCCGGACAGACTTCGGGGACTGAAGCTTTCTTT. The rearrangement links TRBV19 to TRBJ1-1; D is possibly TRBD1 (6 bases). The V end lost 6 bases, the J end lost 5 bases, and 22 bases lay between the germline ends. CDR3 length equals 16 residues. CDR1 and CDR2 (germline): LNHDA, SQIVND (reference sequence).

This clonotype has more than one count but fewer than ten. This chain uses TRBV30 with TRBJ1-1, with unresolved D. Germline CDR1 GTSNPN, CDR2 SVGIG (reference sequence). The CDR3 length is 18 residues. V shed 0 bases and J shed 1 base, with 21 bases lying between them. CDR3 in amino acids: CAWSVGRAAAVWNTEAFF. The DNA for the CDR3 is TGTGCCTGGAGTGTAGGTAGGGCAGCAGCCGTCTGGAACACTGAAGCTTTCTTT.

This clonotype was found many times. The V gene is TRBV20-1, the J gene TRBJ2-5, with 10 bases matching TRBD2. The CDR3 contains 14 residues. Germline values: CDR1 DFQATT, CDR2 SNEGSKA (reference sequence). V lost 5 bases and J lost 5; bases outside the gene matches: 8. The CDR3 spells CSAPASGGWETQYF. CDR3 sequence (DNA): TGCAGTGCTCCTGCTAGCGGGGGATGGGAGACCCAGTACTTC.

The chain links TRBV12-3 or TRBV12-4 to TRBJ1-6; 8 bases match TRBD1. The CDR3 extends over 15 amino acids. V was pared by 7 bases and J by 7 bases, with 9 bases of the junction left unmatched. Here the CDR3 reads CASKPGTGGNSPLHF. The CDR3 DNA reads TGTGCCAGCAAACCCGGGACAGGAGGAAATTCACCCCTCCACTTT.

In this sample, this clonotype turned up a few times. The chain has TRBV27 and TRBJ2-7; 11 nucleotides match TRBD1. The germline V gene encodes CDR1 MNHEY and CDR2 SMNVEV (reference sequence). The CDR3 is made up of 14 amino acids. Trimming removed 2 bases from V and 6 bases from J; junction bases left unmatched: 3. CDR3 coding DNA: TGTGCCAGCAGTTTAAGGACAGGGGGCGGCGAGCAGTACTTC. This sequence encodes CASSLRTGGGEQYF.

The rearrangement joins TRBV5-1 to TRBJ2-3; D is ambiguous. The V end was cut by 5 bases, the J end by 10 bases, with 20 bases between. The CDR3 is 14 residues long. CDR1 SGHRS and CDR2 YFSETQ come from the germline V gene. The CDR3 DNA reads as TGCGCCAGCAGAGACTCTTCGGCTGGTCCCTCGCAGTATTTT. Its protein product is CASRDSSAGPSQYF.